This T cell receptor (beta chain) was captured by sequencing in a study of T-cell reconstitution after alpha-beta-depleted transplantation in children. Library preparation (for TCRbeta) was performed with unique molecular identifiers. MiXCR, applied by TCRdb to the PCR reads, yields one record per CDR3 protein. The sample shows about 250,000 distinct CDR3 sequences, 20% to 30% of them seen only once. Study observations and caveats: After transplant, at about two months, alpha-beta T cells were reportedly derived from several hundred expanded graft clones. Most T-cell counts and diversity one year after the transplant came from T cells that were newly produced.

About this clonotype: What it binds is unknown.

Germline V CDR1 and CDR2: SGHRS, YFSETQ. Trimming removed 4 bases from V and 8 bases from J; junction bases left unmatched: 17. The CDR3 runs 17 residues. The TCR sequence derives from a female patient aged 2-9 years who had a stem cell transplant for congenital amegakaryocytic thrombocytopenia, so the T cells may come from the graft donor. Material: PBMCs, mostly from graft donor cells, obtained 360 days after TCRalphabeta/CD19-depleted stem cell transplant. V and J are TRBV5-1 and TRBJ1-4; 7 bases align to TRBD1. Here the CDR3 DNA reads TGCGCCAGCAGCGAACCGACACAGGGGAAAGGACAGGAAAAACTGTTTTTT. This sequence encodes CASSEPTQGKGQEKLFF.